The 19 T cell receptor beta chains below were found in one sample sequenced in a study of PD-L1 blockade in urothelial cancer (dated by TCRdb to about 2017). Libraries were built with the immunoSEQ multiplex PCR assay. TCRdb carries this immuneACCESS record with in-frame sequences only. Its versions omit some clonotypes, under half of them owing to an unresolved V gene in the studies checked, with the rest unexplained. This sample lists approximately 120,000 clones; about 82% were detected once. Of the sample, 2.4% is held by the ten largest clones. The intended sense of this specimen's time point label: peripheral blood 6 weeks after treatment start. Sample: PBMCs, taken around atezolizumab (anti-PD-L1) treatment. The receptors stem from a man aged 50 or older with urothelial cancer.

The chain couples TRBV10-3 to TRBJ1-1, with TRBD1 as a possible D gene (6 bases). Deletions cut 8 bases from V and 6 bases from J, with 16 bases between. CDR3 length: 13 residues. Per the germline V gene, CDR1 is ENHRY and CDR2 is SYGVKD. CDR3 sequence: CAIAPGDRAEAFF. Written as DNA, the CDR3 is TGTGCCATCGCTCCAGGGGATAGGGCTGAAGCTTTCTTT.

The chain is built from TRBV28 and TRBJ2-7, with D tentatively TRBD1 (5 bases). Germline values: CDR1 MDHEN, CDR2 SYDVKM. Trimming took off 4 bases at V and 3 bases at J, with 19 bases between the two ends. The CDR3 extends over 16 amino acids. The CDR3 region has the DNA TGTGCCAGCAGTTCTTTCCGGGTAGGGGCGCGCTACGAGCAGTACTTC. It specifies CASSSFRVGARYEQYF.

The DNA of the CDR3 is TGCAGTGCTAGGTGGCAGGATGGCTACACCTTC. This gives the protein CSARWQDGYTF. The V gene is TRBV20-1, the J gene TRBJ1-2, with no clear D. The CDR3 totals 11 residues. The germline V and J ends were trimmed by 3 bases and 6 bases, with 8 bases remaining between them. Germline CDR1 is DFQATT and CDR2 is SNEGSKA (reference sequence).

V is TRBV28 and J is TRBJ2-7; D gene unclear. V was cut by 5 bases and J by 6 bases, with 11 bases left in between. CDR3 length: 12 residues. Germline CDR1 MDHEN, CDR2 SYDVKM. The CDR3 region has the DNA TGTGCCAGCAGTCGAACCATGAGCGAGCAGTACTTC. Translation gives CASSRTMSEQYF.

CDR3: CASSLASIADTQYF. In DNA form, the CDR3 reads TGTGCCAGCAGCTTAGCGAGCATAGCCGATACGCAGTATTTT. V gene TRBV7-9 combines with J gene TRBJ2-3; D is undetermined. The V gene's germline CDR1 is SEHNR and CDR2 FQNEAQ (reference sequence). The V end was cut by 0 bases, the J end by 6 bases, with 10 bases between. The CDR3 totals 14 residues.

This chain links TRBV7-9 with TRBJ2-7; D unclear. Trimming cost V 7 bases and J 3 bases, with 13 bases left between them. CDR3 length equals 13 residues. The germline CDR1 and CDR2 sequences are SEHNR and FQNEAQ (reference sequence). The CDR3 reads CASNKNTDYEQYF. CDR3 in DNA: TGTGCCAGCAACAAAAATACAGACTACGAGCAGTACTTC.

The V and J genes are TRBV5-1 and TRBJ2-3, with 10 positions matching TRBD1. The CDR3 covers 17 residues. V trimming: 4 bases; J trimming: 0 bases; junction bases outside the gene matches: 8. In germline, CDR1 is SGHRS, CDR2 YFSETQ. This CDR3 is CASSGMTTGGSTDTQYF. CDR3 bases: TGCGCCAGCAGCGGAATGACGACAGGGGGCAGCACAGATACGCAGTATTTT.

The gene calls are TRBV5-1 and TRBJ1-4; D is uncertain. Germline lookup yields CDR1 SGHRS and CDR2 YFSETQ. The germline V and J ends were trimmed by 5 bases and 5 bases, with 10 bases remaining between them. The CDR3 totals 13 residues. For the CDR3, the DNA is TGCGCCAGCAGTCGTGAGCCGAATGAAAAACTGTTTTTT. This encodes CASSREPNEKLFF.

This rearrangement joins TRBV19 to TRBJ2-5; 10 positions match TRBD2. Germline CDR1 and CDR2: LNHDA and SQIVND (reference sequence). V lost 1 base to trimming and J lost 3 bases; unmatched junction nucleotides: 8. CDR3 length: 17 residues. The CDR3 loop reads CASSIGGAGGLKETQYF. DNA for the CDR3: TGTGCCAGTAGTATAGGCGGAGCGGGAGGGCTGAAAGAGACCCAGTACTTC.

This clone was observed a few times. The chain employs TRBV4-1 and TRBJ2-7, with D possibly matching TRBD2 (5 bases). Trimming cost V 1 base and J 6 bases, with 13 bases left between them. The CDR3 extends over 14 amino acids. Germline CDR1 is MGHRA and CDR2 is YSYEKL. The CDR3 coding sequence is TGCGCCAGCAGCCAAGGTTTAGCGAAAGGCGAGCAGTACTTC. Amino acids: CASSQGLAKGEQYF.

The V gene is TRBV27, the J gene TRBJ1-2, with 7 bases that match TRBD1. V dropped 5 bases and J dropped 2; count of bases not matched to a gene: 8. Looked up from germline, CDR1 is MNHEY and CDR2 is SMNVEV (reference sequence). The CDR3 is 15 amino acids. The CDR3 sequence: CASSRSQGTNYGYTF. The CDR3 bases are TGTGCCAGCAGTCGATCACAGGGGACCAACTATGGCTACACCTTC.

V usage is TRBV2 and J usage is TRBJ2-4; the match to TRBD1 covers 9 bases. Germline CDR1 SNHLY, CDR2 FYNNEI. This CDR3 region has 16 residues. The V gene end was trimmed by 3 bases and the J gene end by 1 base; junction bases not matched to a gene: 4. The CDR3, as DNA: TGTGCCAGCAGTGAGAGGACAGGGGTTGCCAAAAACATTCAGTACTTC. It specifies CASSERTGVAKNIQYF. The full variable domain, rest sourced from reference TRBV2 and TRBJ2-4, is EPEVTQTPSHQVTQMGQEVILRCVPISNHLYFYWYRQILGQKVEFLVSFYNNEISEKSEIFDDQFSVERPDGSNFTLKIRSTKLEDSAMYFCASSERTGVAKNIQYFGAGTRLSVL.

The chain couples TRBV9 to TRBJ2-7; 11 nucleotides agree with TRBD2. Germline trimming cut 3 bases from V and 4 bases from J; bases unmatched to any gene: 3. The CDR3 loop spans 14 amino acids. Germline assignment: CDR1 SGDLS and CDR2 YYNGEE. The CDR3 sequence: CASSATSGGYEQYF. The CDR3 region has the DNA TGTGCCAGCAGCGCCACTAGCGGGGGTTACGAGCAGTACTTC.

The chain uses TRBV28 and TRBJ2-3, with 8 bases fitting TRBD2. The CDR3 runs 14 residues. V lost 6 bases to trimming and J lost 3 bases; unmatched junction nucleotides: 5. From germline, CDR1 is MDHEN and CDR2 SYDVKM. As DNA, the CDR3 is TGTGCCAGCAGCCTAAGACTAGCGACAGATACGCAGTATTTT. Translating gives CASSLRLATDTQYF.

Worth noting for this clone: The same CDR3 arises from other DNA sequences in this sample as well. The V call is TRBV28, the J call TRBJ1-1, with D possibly matching TRBD1 (6 bases). Germline CDR1 and CDR2: MDHEN and SYDVKM. CDR3 length: 14 amino acids. V dropped 3 bases and J dropped 0 bases, with 8 bases sitting between them. Written as DNA, the CDR3 is TGTGCCAGCAGTTTGGACAGTCTGAACACTGAAGCTTTCTTT. Protein: CASSLDSLNTEAFF.

The chain joins TRBV30 to TRBJ2-2; D is unresolved. The germline V and J ends were trimmed by 6 bases and 1 base, with 12 bases remaining between them. The CDR3 runs 14 residues. Germline V lookup: CDR1 GTSNPN, CDR2 SVGIG (reference sequence). CDR3 coding DNA: TGTGCCTGTCGGATAAGACTGAACACCGGGGAGCTGTTTTTT. It encodes CACRIRLNTGELFF.

This clone has only a few counts. CDR3 nucleotide sequence: TGTGCCAGCCGACGGGGGGCGCGAACCGGGGAGCTGTTTTTT. This encodes CASRRGARTGELFF. V is TRBV6-1 and J is TRBJ2-2; maybe TRBD2 (7 bases). Germline CDR1 and CDR2: MNHNS and SASEGT. The CDR3 spans 14 residues. Trimming shortened V by 8 bases and J by 5 bases, and 15 bases separated the two germline ends.

This clone turned up a few times. The V and J genes are TRBV6-6 and TRBJ1-2; TRBD1 agrees at 8 bases. There are 13 residues in the CDR3. V lost 6 bases to trimming and J lost 6 bases; unmatched junction nucleotides: 6. The germline CDR1 and CDR2 sequences are MNHNY and SVGAGI (reference sequence). The CDR3 DNA reads as TGTGCCAGCAGGCCGACAGGGGACCATGGCTACACCTTC. Protein sequence: CASRPTGDHGYTF.

The V call is TRBV10-3, the J call TRBJ2-1, with 7 bases identical to TRBD2. Germline values: CDR1 ENHRY, CDR2 SYGVKD. The junction had 4 bases not matched to a gene; V was cut back by 5 bases and J by 6 bases. The CDR3 loop spans 13 amino acids. The CDR3: CAISSTSVNEQFF. DNA of the CDR3: TGTGCCATCAGTTCCACTAGCGTCAATGAGCAGTTCTTC.